These 21 T cell receptor beta chains came from one sample sequenced in a study of lymphopenia after photon versus proton radiotherapy. The repertoire was sequenced with immunoSEQ multiplex PCR; TCRdb's copy has only in-frame clones and lacks some. Of 14,000 or so clones listed, 82% are singletons. The sequences come from peripheral blood, collected from a patient treated with photon-based radiotherapy. The source of these receptors is a man over 45 with gastric cancer.

The V and J genes are TRBV6-6 and TRBJ2-7; possibly TRBD2 for D (6 bases). CDR3 length: 12 amino acids. The germline V and J ends were trimmed by 2 bases and 5 bases, with 7 bases remaining between them. CDR1 is MNHNY, CDR2 SVGAGI, per germline (reference sequence). The CDR3 DNA reads as TGTGCCAGCAGTTACACGGGGGACGAGCAGTACTTC. As protein: CASSYTGDEQYF.

V is TRBV5-1 and J is TRBJ1-1; TRBD1 might be the D (6 bases). V shed 1 base and J shed 5 bases, with 21 bases lying between them. CDR1 and CDR2 from the germline V gene are SGHRS and YFSETQ. CDR3 length: 17 amino acids. The CDR3 here is CASSLNRGRHTQTEAFF. The DNA of the CDR3 is TGCGCCAGCAGCTTGAACCGGGGGCGACACACCCAGACTGAAGCTTTCTTT.

The chain carries TRBV9 and TRBJ2-7; weak D call: TRBD1 (6 bases). This CDR3 spans 14 amino acids. V dropped 4 bases and J dropped 2 bases, with 13 bases sitting between them. Germline V gives CDR1 SGDLS, CDR2 YYNGEE. In nucleotides, the CDR3 is TGTGCCAGCAGCCAAACAGGGCTCCCCTACGAGCAGTACTTC. Protein: CASSQTGLPYEQYF.

This clone came up once. CDR3 amino acids: CASSIGGTLAKNIQYF. CDR3 coding DNA: TGTGCCAGTAGTATAGGGGGGACCCTAGCCAAAAACATTCAGTACTTC. V and J are TRBV19 and TRBJ2-4; D possibly matches TRBD1 or TRBD2 (5 bases each). The CDR3 has 16 amino acids. Germline V gene sequence: CDR1 LNHDA, CDR2 SQIVND (reference sequence). The V end lost 1 base, the J end lost 0 bases, and 10 bases lay between the germline ends. The full variable domain, with the rest looked up from reference TRBV19 and TRBJ2-4, is DGGITQSPKYLFRKEGQNVTLSCEQNLNHDAMYWYRQDPGQGLRLIYYSQIVNDFQKGDIAEGYSVSREKKESFPLTVTSAQKNPTAFYLCASSIGGTLAKNIQYFGAGTRLSVL.

V is TRBV5-1 and J is TRBJ2-5; 7 bases map to TRBD1. The CDR3 contains 15 residues. The germline V gene has CDR1 SGHRS and CDR2 YFSETQ. V shed 0 bases and J 2 bases; nucleotides not matched to a gene: 4. As DNA, the CDR3 is TGCGCCAGCAGCTTGGGACAGGGTATTCAAGAGACCCAGTACTTC. Protein product: CASSLGQGIQETQYF.

J is TRBJ2-5 and V is TRBV11-2; D remains ambiguous. The V gene's germline CDR1 is SGHAT and CDR2 FQNNGV. This CDR3 is 14 amino acids long. Between the trimmed V and J ends, which lost 1 base and 1 base, there was a span of 7 bases. The DNA for the CDR3 is TGTGCCAGCAGCTTAGGGGCATCCCAAGAGACCCAGTACTTC. Protein sequence: CASSLGASQETQYF.

CDR3 region: CAISESGTGSGGYTF. The CDR3 coding sequence is TGTGCCATCAGTGAGTCGGGCACAGGGAGCGGGGGCTACACCTTC. The chain employs TRBV10-3 and TRBJ1-2; TRBD1 might be the D (6 bases). Germline CDR1 reads ENHRY; CDR2 reads SYGVKD. With 0 bases removed from V and 8 bases from J, the gap between germline ends came to 16 bases. CDR3 size: 15 residues.

The CDR3 region has the DNA TGTGCCAGCAGCCCCGAGGGACAGAAACCCTACGAGCAGTACTTC. As protein: CASSPEGQKPYEQYF. The V gene is TRBV25-1, the J gene TRBJ2-7; 7 bases line up with TRBD1. The length of the CDR3 is 15 residues. The trim removed 6 bases at V and 2 bases at J, leaving 10 bases unmatched. In germline, CDR1 is MGHDK, CDR2 SYGVNS.

This chain connects TRBV5-1 to TRBJ2-3; 8 bases match TRBD1. This CDR3 is 16 amino acids long. Germline V lookup: CDR1 SGHRS, CDR2 YFSETQ. V shed 5 bases and J 1 base; nucleotides not matched to a gene: 9. CDR3 sequence reads: CASSRTPGQGTDTQYF. In nucleotides, the CDR3 is TGCGCCAGCAGTAGGACACCGGGACAGGGCACAGATACGCAGTATTTT.

The chain carries TRBV5-4 and TRBJ2-2; 9 bases agree with TRBD2. With 4 bases clipped from V and 7 bases from J, the junction kept 17 bases outside the gene matches. The CDR3 covers 18 residues. From germline, CDR1 is SGHNT and CDR2 YYREEE (reference sequence). The CDR3 DNA sequence: TGTGCCAGCAGCCCCGCGGGTCTAGCGGGGATGTCTGGCGGGGAGCTGTTTTTT. Its protein is CASSPAGLAGMSGGELFF.

This sequence joins TRBV30 and TRBJ2-2; no clear D. Trimming removed 2 bases at V and 4 bases at J, with 8 bases between. This CDR3 spans 13 amino acids. Per germline, CDR1 GTSNPN and CDR2 SVGIG (reference sequence). The CDR3 is CAWSWGSTGELFF. In DNA form, the CDR3 reads TGTGCCTGGAGTTGGGGATCCACCGGGGAGCTGTTTTTT.

This clone was seen more than once but under ten times. V usage is TRBV11-1 and J usage is TRBJ1-2; TRBD1 aligns across 7 bases. V was pared by 5 bases and J by 3 bases, with 6 bases of the junction left unmatched. The germline gives CDR1 SGHAT, CDR2 FQDESV (reference sequence). The CDR3 loop spans 14 amino acids. The CDR3 DNA is TGTGCCAGCAGCGACGGACAGGATTACTATGGCTACACCTTC. Amino acids: CASSDGQDYYGYTF.

V and J are TRBV7-9 and TRBJ2-3; 9 nucleotides agree with TRBD1. Looked up from germline, CDR1 is SEHNR and CDR2 is FQNEAQ (reference sequence). This CDR3 contains 17 residues. V lost 5 bases, J lost 1 base, and 10 bases stayed unmatched. The CDR3 bases are TGTGCCAGCAGCGATCGGACAGGGGTAGGTGGCACAGATACGCAGTATTTT. Translating gives CASSDRTGVGGTDTQYF.

The rearrangement links TRBV7-9 to TRBJ1-4; perhaps TRBD1 as D (6 bases). Germline CDR1 reads SEHNR; CDR2 reads FQNEAQ (reference sequence). V lost 3 bases, J lost 5 bases, and 13 bases lay in between. The CDR3 length is 15 residues. The CDR3 is CASSFTGSSNEKLFF. CDR3 DNA sequence: TGTGCCAGCAGCTTCACAGGGTCCTCAAATGAAAAACTGTTTTTT.

The V and J genes are TRBV5-6 and TRBJ1-1; tentative D call: TRBD1 (5 bases). The CDR3 spans 13 residues. CDR1 SGHDT and CDR2 YYEEEE come from the germline V gene. The V and J ends lost 4 bases and 10 bases respectively, with 17 bases between them. The chain's CDR3 is CASSLGIDGGAFF. As DNA, the CDR3 is TGTGCCAGCAGCCTAGGTATTGACGGGGGAGCTTTCTTT.

The rearrangement joins TRBV11-2 to TRBJ2-1; TRBD1 agrees at 8 bases. Germline V gene sequence: CDR1 SGHAT, CDR2 FQNNGV. The CDR3 consists of 14 residues. Trimming at V came to 5 bases and at J to 4 bases, leaving 4 bases not matched to a gene. The CDR3 here is CASSLTGAYNEQFF. The CDR3 coding sequence is TGTGCCAGCAGCCTGACAGGGGCTTACAATGAGCAGTTCTTC.

The chain has TRBV2 and TRBJ2-1; a possible D gene is TRBD2 (6 bases). CDR3 length equals 13 residues. The V end was cut by 9 bases, the J end by 7 bases, with 16 bases between. Germline V lookup: CDR1 SNHLY, CDR2 FYNNEI. The CDR3 region is CASRRGGLNEQFF. CDR3 nucleotides: TGTGCCAGTCGACGGGGAGGTTTGAATGAGCAGTTCTTC.

The chain links TRBV30 to TRBJ1-1; D unresolved. V was clipped by 3 bases and J by 1 base, with 3 bases between them. Per the germline V gene, CDR1 is GTSNPN and CDR2 is SVGIG (reference sequence). The CDR3 totals 11 residues. The CDR3: CAWSKNTEAFF. The CDR3 DNA follows: TGTGCCTGGAGCAAGAACACTGAAGCTTTCTTT.

The chain has TRBV27 and TRBJ1-5, with D uncertain. There are 13 residues in the CDR3. The V gene's germline CDR1 is MNHEY and CDR2 SMNVEV (reference sequence). Trimming took off 6 bases at V and 2 bases at J, with 8 bases between the two ends. The CDR3 DNA reads TGTGCCAGCAGGGGTATGGGCAATCAGCCCCAGCATTTT. As protein: CASRGMGNQPQHF.

This chain connects TRBV5-6 to TRBJ1-2; no reliable D call. This CDR3 region has 13 residues. With 7 bases removed from V and 4 bases from J, the gap between germline ends came to 14 bases. Germline CDR1 is SGHDT and CDR2 is YYEEEE. This CDR3 reads CASARKGGYGYTF. CDR3 in DNA: TGTGCCAGCGCGAGGAAGGGAGGCTATGGCTACACCTTC.

This sequence joins TRBV15 and TRBJ2-2; possibly TRBD2 for D (7 bases). The V gene lost 0 bases and the J gene lost 2 bases, with 13 bases spanning the gap. The CDR3 is made up of 17 amino acids. Germline values: CDR1 LNHNV, CDR2 YYDKDF (reference sequence). The CDR3 bases are TGTGCCACCAGCAGAGATCTTGGGGGGGCTAACACCGGGGAGCTGTTTTTT. This gives the protein CATSRDLGGANTGELFF.